This entry features one T cell receptor beta chain sequence. Per the study methods: Reference gene primer amplification in the assay estimated nucleated cell counts. This table comes from immunoSEQ multiplex PCR, and its TCRdb copy is limited to in-frame clones, with some not included. That table gives V, J and clone size, and the DNA gave D and trimming. The data show roughly 260,000 clones, roughly nine tenths seen once. Participant ages covered 18 to 89 years across around 22 US areas. Participants' reported clinical history set cohort assignment. This record belongs to a study of blood T cell repertoires in COVID-19. Study background: Italy, Spain and the United States were the sources of the convalescent and acute COVID-19 samples.

The CDR3 spans 16 residues. CDR1 and CDR2 from the germline V gene are SGHRS and YFSETQ. V lost 0 bases, J lost 4 bases, and 16 bases lay in between. Sample: PBMCs or T cells enriched from blood (not recorded which). V and J are TRBV5-1 and TRBJ1-2; no firm D call. The clonotype originates from a young woman with acute COVID-19. The CDR3 DNA reads as TGCGCCAGCAGCTTGGTTCCTCAAGACGGACTCTATGGCTACACCTTC. Residues: CASSLVPQDGLYGYTF.